The rows below give T cell receptor beta chains drawn from one sample of a study of early T cells in non-severe SARS-CoV-2 infection. One entry per CDR3 protein results from TCRdb running MiXCR on the 5' RACE reads. This sample has around 60,000 distinct CDR3 sequences, with roughly 12% found just once. The specimen sequenced was whole blood. The receptors stem from an adult who was a healthcare worker with PCR-confirmed SARS-CoV-2 infection or an uninfected control (not recorded which). CDR3s include the opening cysteine and the closing phenylalanine or tryptophan.

TRBV6-1	TRBJ1-1	CASSEGRQATDTEAFF
TRBV9	TRBJ1-5	CASSGDLNQPQHF
TRBV4-1	TRBJ2-1	CASSQARSSYNEQFF
TRBV7-9	TRBJ2-1	CASSSGGLVWNEQFF
TRBV5-1	TRBJ2-3	CASSLGGSWGDTQYF
TRBV7-2	TRBJ2-6	CASSPLRGANVLTF
TRBV11-3	TRBJ2-1	CASSLSSGRANEQFF
TRBV7-8	TRBJ2-6	CASSLAYDPSGANVLTF
TRBV7-2	TRBJ2-3	CASSLASGTADTQYF
TRBV27	TRBJ2-7	CASSLAGTGLYEQYF
TRBV7-3	TRBJ2-1	CASSPGTSVYNEQFF
TRBV6-6	TRBJ1-1	CASSYTNRVNTEAFF
TRBV7-8	TRBJ1-2	CASSLAAGNYGYTF
TRBV20-1	TRBJ2-1	CSAKGGRSSYNEQFF
TRBV20-1	TRBJ1-1	CRAAQGTEAFF
TRBV6-5	TRBJ2-7	CAAGGSYEQYF
TRBV24-1	TRBJ2-2	CATGTASGNTGELFF
TRBV20-1	TRBJ1-2	CSARERGPNYGYTF
TRBV28	TRBJ2-7	CASSSDRGGGEQYF
TRBV12-5	TRBJ1-1	CASGPGQTMNTEAFF
TRBV7-9	TRBJ1-1	CASSYRQGLEAFF
TRBV11-2	TRBJ2-3	CASSLVQGPPDTQYF
TRBV28	TRBJ2-1	CASSIAGTPNEQFF
TRBV5-6	TRBJ1-2	CASSFRQRDGYTF
TRBV6-5	TRBJ2-1	CASSYSSTGWTYNEQFF
TRBV12-3/TRBV12-4	TRBJ2-2	CASRTRTGGGTGELFF
TRBV18	TRBJ2-2	CASSASNTGELFF
TRBV5-1	TRBJ2-1	CASSLRVADNEQFF
TRBV9	TRBJ2-1	CASSVVDGLWGGANEQFF
TRBV28	TRBJ1-2	CASSSTQGASYGYTF
TRBV15	TRBJ2-5	CATSRGTGTETQYF
TRBV30	TRBJ1-5	CAWSPTSNQPQHF
TRBV29-1	TRBJ2-1	CSVETSGASYNEQFF
TRBV21-1	TRBJ2-6	CASSKAGRSSGANVLTF
TRBV7-3	TRBJ2-2	CASSPMQGTGELFF
TRBV27	TRBJ2-7	CASSFGAPGEQYF
TRBV25-1	TRBJ2-3	CASSREYGADTQYF
TRBV7-9	TRBJ2-7	CASRWGGSYEQYF
TRBV30	TRBJ1-4	CAWSRTGRSTNEKLFF
TRBV9	TRBJ2-5	CASSFMPGQETQYF
TRBV11-2	TRBJ2-7	CASSPGQGGYEQYF
TRBV6-1	TRBJ2-1	CASSERETSPYNEQFF
TRBV3-1	TRBJ2-3	CASSQDLQAPDTQYF
TRBV12-3/TRBV12-4	TRBJ2-1	CASSLGSYEQFF
TRBV20-1	TRBJ2-2	CSARVAVGELFF
TRBV7-9	TRBJ2-1	CASSLGHGAYAEQFF
TRBV28	TRBJ2-3	CASSSGTDTQYF
TRBV6-2/TRBV6-3	TRBJ2-3	CASSYLRTSADTQYF
TRBV21-1	TRBJ2-2	CASSKGPTSGTGELFF
TRBV7-9	TRBJ2-3	CASSLRPRGSTDTQYF
TRBV7-9	TRBJ2-7	CASSLTHRMDTSYEQYF
TRBV28	TRBJ1-1	CASRSSRGNTEAFF
TRBV20-1	TRBJ2-5	CSARGVLAGAPLAQYF
TRBV28	TRBJ2-7	CASTWARESYEQYF
TRBV2	TRBJ2-7	CASSEQGNTYEQYF
TRBV7-9	TRBJ1-2	CASSLATQGANYGYTF
TRBV6-2/TRBV6-3	TRBJ2-1	CASSPRDVDEQFF
TRBV5-4	TRBJ2-7	CASSPTRTGVNYEQYF